The 11 T cell receptor beta chains below come from one sample, sequenced in a study of blood T cell repertoires in COVID-19. Clones were sequenced by immunoSEQ multiplex PCR, and TCRdb holds only the in-frame ones, with some missing. The sample shows tens of thousands of clones, around 80% of them seen only once. The sequenced sample was peripheral blood. These receptor sequences come from a human donor in a cohort sampled during active COVID-19.

The chain uses TRBV11-3 and TRBJ2-2; 7 nucleotides agree with TRBD1. The J segment lost 6 bases and the V segment lost 3 bases, leaving 4 bases of the junction unmatched. Germline values: CDR1 SGHNT, CDR2 YENEEA. CDR3 length: 14 amino acids. CDR3: CASSFYQGAGELFF. The CDR3 DNA follows: TGTGCCAGCAGCTTCTATCAGGGGGCCGGGGAGCTGTTTTTT.

The chain carries TRBV11-2 and TRBJ2-7; possibly TRBD1 for D (5 bases). Between the trimmed V and J ends, which lost 5 bases and 7 bases, there was a span of 18 bases. Looked up from germline, CDR1 is SGHAT and CDR2 is FQNNGV. The CDR3 contains 14 residues. This CDR3 is CASSPGQGLGEQYF. CDR3 nucleotides: TGTGCCAGCAGCCCTGGACAAGGGCTGGGGGAGCAGTACTTC.

V usage is TRBV6-5 and J usage is TRBJ1-5, with unresolved D. Trimming pared 7 bases from V and 5 bases from J, leaving 12 bases between. The CDR3 loop spans 13 amino acids. Germline V gives CDR1 MNHEY, CDR2 SVGAGI. CDR3: CASTVFVDQPQHF. The CDR3 DNA reads as TGTGCCAGCACGGTGTTTGTAGATCAGCCCCAGCATTTT.

The chain is built from TRBV11-2 and TRBJ2-5; D remains ambiguous. V lost 1 base and J 3 bases, leaving 9 bases between the germline ends. The CDR3 has 14 amino acids. The V gene's germline CDR1 is SGHAT and CDR2 FQNNGV. CDR3 amino acids: CASSLGQNEETQYF. The DNA for the CDR3 is TGTGCCAGCAGCTTAGGGCAGAATGAAGAGACCCAGTACTTC.

This clone was seen a few times. The chain recombines TRBV4-1 with TRBJ1-2, with D maybe TRBD1 (6 bases). With 1 base removed from V and 2 bases from J, the gap between germline ends came to 11 bases. The CDR3 extends over 15 amino acids. Germline V gene data show CDR1 as MGHRA and CDR2 as YSYEKL. The CDR3 spells CASSQARTANYGYTF. Written as DNA, the CDR3 is TGCGCCAGCAGCCAAGCCCGGACAGCAAACTATGGCTACACCTTC.

This clone has a single count. This chain links TRBV6-5 with TRBJ2-7, with TRBD2 matching over 9 bases. This CDR3 comprises 15 residues. Germline V CDR1 and CDR2: MNHEY, SVGAGI. V shed 6 bases and J 4 bases; nucleotides not matched to a gene: 10. The CDR3 protein is CASRLTSGWDYEQYF. The CDR3, as DNA: TGTGCCAGCAGGCTTACTAGCGGGTGGGATTACGAGCAGTACTTC.

This chain links TRBV7-2 with TRBJ2-7; 7 bases fit TRBD1. Trimming at V came to 4 bases and at J to 7 bases, leaving 13 bases not matched to a gene. The germline CDR1 and CDR2 sequences are SGHTA and FQGNSA. This CDR3 is 15 amino acids long. The CDR3 DNA is TGTGCCAGCAGCTACCGGGACAGAGGGCCGGGGGAGCAGTACTTC. Encoded protein: CASSYRDRGPGEQYF.

The chain has TRBV12-3 or TRBV12-4 and TRBJ1-2; tentative D call: TRBD1 (5 bases). V lost 3 bases to trimming and J lost 2 bases, with 7 bases between them. CDR3 size: 13 residues. The CDR3 region has the DNA TGTGCCAGCAGTTTGGGACTGAACTATGGCTACACCTTC. Translated: CASSLGLNYGYTF.

The chain has TRBV5-1 and TRBJ1-4; 7 bases map to TRBD1. The germline V gene has CDR1 SGHRS and CDR2 YFSETQ. The CDR3 is 15 amino acids. V lost 7 bases and J lost 4; bases outside the gene matches: 10. The CDR3 bases are TGCGCCAGCTCCCGCGACAGGGCAATTAATGAAAAACTGTTTTTT. Amino acids: CASSRDRAINEKLFF.

The chain joins TRBV7-2 to TRBJ1-6; unclear D gene. V lost 5 bases, J lost 0 bases, and 8 bases lay in between. The germline CDR1 and CDR2 sequences are SGHTA and FQGNSA. The CDR3 spans 15 residues. The CDR3 bases are TGTGCCAGCAGCCCTATAAGCTCCTATAATTCACCCCTCCACTTT. Translation gives CASSPISSYNSPLHF.

The V and J genes are TRBV10-2 and TRBJ2-7, with TRBD2 matching over 11 bases. Losses at the gene ends were 3 bases for V and 3 bases for J; bases not matched to a gene: 4. The CDR3 has 15 amino acids. Germline CDR1 reads WSHSY; CDR2 reads SAAADI. The CDR3 reads CASSDLAGGHYEQYF. DNA of the CDR3: TGCGCCAGCAGTGATCTAGCGGGGGGTCACTACGAGCAGTACTTC.